This is a list of T cell receptor beta chains from one sample in a study of radiotherapy plus CTLA-4 blockade in lung cancer. Profiled with immunoSEQ multiplex PCR; TCRdb holds only in-frame clones, not every one. The data show tens of thousands of clones, more than 75% seen once. The sample here was peripheral blood, taken from a patient treated with radiotherapy plus ipilimumab. The receptors shown here come from a human donor with non-small cell lung cancer who had a partial response to radiotherapy plus ipilimumab. The CDR3 runs from the conserved cysteine through the conserved F or W. A D gene is named only where the DNA matches it firmly. Not every row has a clone size; where given, it reads once, few, many or a size class.

size	V	J	D	CDR3	DNA
.	TRBV28	TRBJ1-3	.	CASTLSSGNTIYF	TGTGCCAGCACCTTGAGCTCTGGAAACACCATATATTTT
.	TRBV2	TRBJ1-5	TRBD1	CASSEGTGVDYNQPQHF	TGTGCCAGCAGTGAGGGGACAGGGGTTGACTACAATCAGCCCCAGCATTTT
.	TRBV2	TRBJ1-1	.	CASRTENTEAFF	TGTGCCAGCAGGACAGAGAACACTGAAGCTTTCTTT
.	TRBV7-9	TRBJ2-3	TRBD2	CASRSLAGGMSQYF	TGTGCCAGCAGATCTCTAGCGGGAGGAATGTCGCAGTATTTT
once	TRBV6-1	TRBJ1-1	.	CASSYGATEAFF	TGTGCCAGCAGCTACGGAGCCACTGAAGCTTTCTTT
.	TRBV5-1	TRBJ2-3	.	CASSLRETDTQYF	TGCGCCAGCAGCTTACGGGAGACAGATACGCAGTATTTT
.	TRBV28	TRBJ2-2	TRBD1	CASRVTGITGELFF	TGTGCCAGCAGGGTGACAGGGATTACCGGGGAGCTGTTTTTT
.	TRBV7-6	TRBJ2-2	TRBD2	CASSRTSGSPNTGELFF	TGTGCCAGCAGCCGGACTAGCGGGAGTCCGAACACCGGGGAGCTGTTTTTT
.	TRBV6-5	TRBJ2-5	TRBD1	CASASRGTERETQYF	TGTGCCAGCGCCAGTAGGGGGACAGAGAGAGAGACCCAGTACTTC
.	TRBV27	TRBJ1-4	TRBD1	CASSRDRGWTNEKLFF	TGTGCCAGCAGTCGAGACAGGGGTTGGACTAATGAAAAACTGTTTTTT